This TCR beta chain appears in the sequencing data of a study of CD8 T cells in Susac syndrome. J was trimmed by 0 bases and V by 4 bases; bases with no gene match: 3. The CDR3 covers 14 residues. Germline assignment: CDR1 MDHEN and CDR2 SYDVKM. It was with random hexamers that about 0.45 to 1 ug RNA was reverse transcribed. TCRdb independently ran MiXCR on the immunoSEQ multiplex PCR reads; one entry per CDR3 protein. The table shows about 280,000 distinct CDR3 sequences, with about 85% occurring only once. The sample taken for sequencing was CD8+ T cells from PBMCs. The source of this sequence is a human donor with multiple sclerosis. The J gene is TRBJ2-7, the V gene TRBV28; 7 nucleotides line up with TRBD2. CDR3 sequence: CASSWASGSYEQYF. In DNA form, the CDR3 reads TGTGCCAGCAGTTGGGCTAGCGGCTCCTACGAGCAGTACTTC.